This T cell receptor beta chain comes out of a study of cytomegalovirus exposure and HLA in healthy donors. At the time of sampling, donors were nominally healthy, though unrecorded immune exposures were likely. Study results and caveats: DRB1 had the most TCR associations and HLA-C the fewest, a later analysis found, with rates varying by HLA locus.

The CDR3 contains 15 residues. Germline V gene sequence: CDR1 SNHLY, CDR2 FYNNEI. V lost 11 bases to trimming and J lost 2 bases; unmatched junction nucleotides: 12. The study ran its PCR with 60 Vbeta and 13 Jbeta primers. Repertoires were generated with immunoSEQ multiplex PCR, while TCRdb's copy carries only in-frame clones and drops some. The sample lists approximately 110,000 clones; 75% to 80% were seen once. This clone was seen a few times. Its antigen is not known. The receptor comes from a man in his forties in good health and CMV-seronegative. The chain has TRBV2 and TRBJ2-7; 10 bases agree with TRBD1. The source material was PBMCs. The CDR3 coding sequence is TGTGCCGGAAAAAGGGACAGGGGCGAAACCTACGAGCAGTACTTC. This encodes CAGKRDRGETYEQYF.